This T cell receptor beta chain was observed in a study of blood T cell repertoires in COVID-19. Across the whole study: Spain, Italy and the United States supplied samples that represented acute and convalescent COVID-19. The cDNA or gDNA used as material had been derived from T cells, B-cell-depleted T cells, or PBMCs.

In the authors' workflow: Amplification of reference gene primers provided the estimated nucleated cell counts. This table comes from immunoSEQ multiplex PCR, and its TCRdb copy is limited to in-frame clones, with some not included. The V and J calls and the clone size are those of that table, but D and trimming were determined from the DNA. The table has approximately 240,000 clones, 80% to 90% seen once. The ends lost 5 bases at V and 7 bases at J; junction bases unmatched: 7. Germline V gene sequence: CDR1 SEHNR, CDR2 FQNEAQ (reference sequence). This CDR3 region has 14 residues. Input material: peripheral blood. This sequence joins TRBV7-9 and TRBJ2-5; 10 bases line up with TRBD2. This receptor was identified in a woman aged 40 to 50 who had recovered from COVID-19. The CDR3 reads CASSADLAGVTQYF. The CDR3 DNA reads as TGTGCCAGCAGCGCCGATCTAGCGGGGGTGACCCAGTACTTC.